The 9 T cell receptor beta chains below all came from one sample that was sequenced in a study of PD-L1 blockade in urothelial cancer. TCRdb's copy holds only in-frame clones and misses some; the assay was immunoSEQ multiplex PCR. The data show tens of thousands of clones, almost 90% seen once. The time point: pretreatment peripheral blood. The material sequenced was PBMCs, taken around atezolizumab (anti-PD-L1) treatment. The receptors derive from a man in his sixties with urothelial cancer.

V usage is TRBV5-1 and J usage is TRBJ1-1; 7 positions agree with TRBD1. V dropped 4 bases and J dropped 8; count of bases not matched to a gene: 8. The CDR3 spans 13 residues. Germline CDR1 and CDR2: SGHRS and YFSETQ. As DNA, the CDR3 is TGCGCCAGCAGCAGGGAGACAGGGCTCGAAGCTTTCTTT. It is translated as CASSRETGLEAFF.

This clone was observed a handful of times. The chain couples TRBV5-6 to TRBJ2-3, with a weak D call TRBD2 (6 bases). This CDR3 spans 17 amino acids. Germline CDR1 reads SGHDT; CDR2 reads YYEEEE. V was trimmed by 2 bases and J by 3 bases, leaving 19 bases between them. CDR3 residues: CASSFTTTLAGTDTQYF. CDR3 coding DNA: TGTGCCAGCAGCTTCACAACAACACTAGCAGGGACAGATACGCAGTATTTT.

The J gene is TRBJ1-2, the V gene TRBV4-3; D is possibly TRBD1 (5 bases). The germline V gene has CDR1 LGHNA and CDR2 YSLEER. V lost 0 bases to trimming and J lost 6 bases, with 14 bases between them. The CDR3 is 15 residues long. The CDR3 DNA follows: TGCGCCAGCAGCCAAGAGTGGGGCAGGGTAGATGGCTACACCTTC. As protein: CASSQEWGRVDGYTF.

The rearrangement links TRBV4-3 to TRBJ2-7; 8 nucleotides match TRBD1. The V gene end was trimmed by 2 bases and the J gene end by 3 bases; junction bases not matched to a gene: 3. The CDR3 has 14 amino acids. Germline values: CDR1 LGHNA, CDR2 YSLEER. CDR3 protein: CASSQQTGDYEQYF. The CDR3 DNA sequence: TGCGCCAGCAGCCAACAGACAGGGGACTACGAGCAGTACTTC.

J is TRBJ1-5 and V is TRBV19, with 7 bases fitting TRBD1. The trim removed 4 bases at V and 0 bases at J, leaving 9 bases unmatched. In germline, CDR1 is LNHDA, CDR2 SQIVND (reference sequence). The CDR3 runs 17 residues. The CDR3 nucleotides read TGTGCCAGTAGTAGAACGGGACAGACAGATAGCAATCAGCCCCAGCATTTT. It translates to CASSRTGQTDSNQPQHF.

CDR3 residues: CASNRVGEAFF. CDR3 nucleotides: TGTGCCAGCAATCGGGTGGGTGAAGCTTTCTTT. This chain joins TRBV28 and TRBJ1-1; no firm D call. The CDR3 length is 11 residues. V was trimmed by 7 bases and J by 7 bases, leaving 10 bases between them. Germline assignment: CDR1 MDHEN and CDR2 SYDVKM.

V gene TRBV9 combines with J gene TRBJ1-1; D remains unclear. Germline CDR1 is SGDLS and CDR2 is YYNGEE. The CDR3 totals 15 residues. Trimming pared 4 bases from V and 7 bases from J, leaving 20 bases between. The CDR3 protein is CASSSGVGYTNEAFF. The CDR3 nucleotides are TGTGCCAGCAGCTCCGGGGTAGGGTATACCAATGAAGCTTTCTTT.

This sequence joins TRBV28 and TRBJ1-4; tentative D call: TRBD1 (5 bases). Looked up from germline, CDR1 is MDHEN and CDR2 is SYDVKM. The length of the CDR3 is 15 residues. V dropped 2 bases and J dropped 8 bases, with 15 bases sitting between them. As DNA, the CDR3 is TGTGCCAGCAGTTTAATGCTAGGGGTTGGAGAAAAACTGTTTTTT. Protein product: CASSLMLGVGEKLFF.

The CDR3 reads CASSEVAGNEQFF. The CDR3 DNA reads TGTGCCAGCAGTGAAGTGGCTGGTAATGAGCAGTTCTTC. The chain carries TRBV2 and TRBJ2-1; D is unclear. Germline CDR1 and CDR2: SNHLY and FYNNEI. Trimming cost V 1 base and J 7 bases, with 8 bases left between them. This CDR3 region has 13 residues.